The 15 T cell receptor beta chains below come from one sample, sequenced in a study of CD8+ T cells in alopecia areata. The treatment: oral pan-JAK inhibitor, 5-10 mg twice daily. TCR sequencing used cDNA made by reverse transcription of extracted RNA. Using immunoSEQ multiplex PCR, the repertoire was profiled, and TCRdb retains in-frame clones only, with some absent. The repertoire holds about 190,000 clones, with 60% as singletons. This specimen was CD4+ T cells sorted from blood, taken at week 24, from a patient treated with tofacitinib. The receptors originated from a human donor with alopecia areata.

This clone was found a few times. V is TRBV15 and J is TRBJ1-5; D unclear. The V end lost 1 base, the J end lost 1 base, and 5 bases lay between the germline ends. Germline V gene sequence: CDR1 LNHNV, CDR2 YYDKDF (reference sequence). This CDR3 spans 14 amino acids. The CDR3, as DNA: TGTGCCACCAGCAGAGGGATGAGCAATCAGCCCCAGCATTTT. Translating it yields CATSRGMSNQPQHF.

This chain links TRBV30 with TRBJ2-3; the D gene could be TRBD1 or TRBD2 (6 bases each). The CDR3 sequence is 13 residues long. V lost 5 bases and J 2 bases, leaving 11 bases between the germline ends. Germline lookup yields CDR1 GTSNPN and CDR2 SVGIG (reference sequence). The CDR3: CAWVGGLTDTQYF. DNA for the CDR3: TGTGCCTGGGTCGGGGGCCTCACAGATACGCAGTATTTT.

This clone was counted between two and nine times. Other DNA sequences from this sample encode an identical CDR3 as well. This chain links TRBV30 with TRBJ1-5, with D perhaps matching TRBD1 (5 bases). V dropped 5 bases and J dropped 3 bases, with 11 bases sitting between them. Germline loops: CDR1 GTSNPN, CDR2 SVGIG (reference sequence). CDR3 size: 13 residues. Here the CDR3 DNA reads TGTGCCTGGGCCGGAGGGGACAATCAGCCCCAGCATTTT. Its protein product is CAWAGGDNQPQHF.

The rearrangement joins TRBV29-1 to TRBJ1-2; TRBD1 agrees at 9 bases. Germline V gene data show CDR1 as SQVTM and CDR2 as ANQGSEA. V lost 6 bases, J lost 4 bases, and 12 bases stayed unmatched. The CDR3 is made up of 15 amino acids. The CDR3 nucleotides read TGCAGCGTAGAGTTGGGGGACAGGGCGATCTATGGCTACACCTTC. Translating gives CSVELGDRAIYGYTF.

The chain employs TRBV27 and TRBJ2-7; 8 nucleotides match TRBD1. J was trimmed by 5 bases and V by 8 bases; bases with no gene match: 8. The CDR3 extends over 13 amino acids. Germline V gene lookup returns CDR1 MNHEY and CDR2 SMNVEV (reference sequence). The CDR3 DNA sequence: TGTGCCAGCTCTGACAGGGGAAACGACGAGCAGTACTTC. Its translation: CASSDRGNDEQYF.

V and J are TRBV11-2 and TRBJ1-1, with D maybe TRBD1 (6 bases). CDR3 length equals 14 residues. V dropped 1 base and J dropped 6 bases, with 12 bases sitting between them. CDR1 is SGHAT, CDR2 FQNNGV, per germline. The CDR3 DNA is TGTGCCAGCAGCTTAGTCAGGCAGGGGCCTGAAGCTTTCTTT. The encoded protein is CASSLVRQGPEAFF.

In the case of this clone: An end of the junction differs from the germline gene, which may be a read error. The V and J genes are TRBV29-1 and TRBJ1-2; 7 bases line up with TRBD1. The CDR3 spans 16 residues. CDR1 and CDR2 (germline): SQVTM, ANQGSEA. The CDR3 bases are TGCAGCGTTGGGGGAGCCGGACAGGTGGGCAACTATGGCTTCACCTTC. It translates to CSVGGAGQVGNYGFTF.

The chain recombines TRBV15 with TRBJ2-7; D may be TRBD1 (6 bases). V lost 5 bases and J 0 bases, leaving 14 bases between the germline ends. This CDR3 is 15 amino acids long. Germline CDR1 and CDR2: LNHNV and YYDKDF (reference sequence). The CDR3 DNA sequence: TGTGCCACCAGCGCCCCAGGGGAGAGCTCCTACGAGCAGTACTTC. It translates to CATSAPGESSYEQYF. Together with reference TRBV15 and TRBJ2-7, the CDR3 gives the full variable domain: DAMVIQNPRYQVTQFGKPVTLSCSQTLNHNVMYWYQQKSSQAPKLLFHYYDKDFNNEADTPDNFQSRRPNTSFCFLDIRSPGLGDTAMYLCATSAPGESSYEQYFGPGTRLTVT.

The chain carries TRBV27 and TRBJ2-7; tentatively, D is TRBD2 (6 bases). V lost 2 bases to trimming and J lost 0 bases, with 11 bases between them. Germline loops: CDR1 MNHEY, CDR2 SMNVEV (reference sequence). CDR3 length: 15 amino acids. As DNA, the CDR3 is TGTGCCAGCAGTTTAGCGGGGAGGAGCTCCTACGAGCAGTACTTC. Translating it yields CASSLAGRSSYEQYF.

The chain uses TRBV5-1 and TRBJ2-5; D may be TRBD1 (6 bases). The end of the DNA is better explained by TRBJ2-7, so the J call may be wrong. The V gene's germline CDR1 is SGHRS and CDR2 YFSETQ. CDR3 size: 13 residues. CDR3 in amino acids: CASSFSGVHEQYF. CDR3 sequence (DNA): TGCGCCAGCAGCTTTTCAGGGGTCCACGAGCAGTACTTC.

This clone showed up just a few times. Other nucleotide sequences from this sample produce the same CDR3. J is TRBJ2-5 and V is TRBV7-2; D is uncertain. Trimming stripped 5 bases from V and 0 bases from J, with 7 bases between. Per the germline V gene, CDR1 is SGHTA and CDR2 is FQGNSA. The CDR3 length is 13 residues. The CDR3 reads CASSGVYQETQYF. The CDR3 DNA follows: TGTGCCAGCAGCGGTGTGTACCAAGAGACCCAGTACTTC. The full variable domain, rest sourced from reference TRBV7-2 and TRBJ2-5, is GAGVSQSPSNKVTEKGKDVELRCDPISGHTALYWYRQSLGQGLEFLIYFQGNSAPDKSGLPSDRFSAERTGGSVSTLTIQRTQQEDSAVYLCASSGVYQETQYFGPGTRLLVL.

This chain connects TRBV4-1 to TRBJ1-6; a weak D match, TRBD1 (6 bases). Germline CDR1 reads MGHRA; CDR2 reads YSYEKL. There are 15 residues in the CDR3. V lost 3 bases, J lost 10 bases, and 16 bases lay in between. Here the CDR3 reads CASSQATGFGSPLHF. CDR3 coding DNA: TGCGCCAGCAGCCAGGCTACAGGGTTCGGATCACCCCTCCACTTT.

The CDR3 nucleotides are TGTGCCAGCAGCTTACATGGATTGAGGGATTCACCCCTCCACTTT. This codes for CASSLHGLRDSPLHF. The chain recombines TRBV7-2 with TRBJ1-6; D ambiguous. The CDR3 totals 15 residues. The V and J ends lost 2 bases and 8 bases respectively, with 13 bases between them. Per germline, CDR1 SGHTA and CDR2 FQGNSA.

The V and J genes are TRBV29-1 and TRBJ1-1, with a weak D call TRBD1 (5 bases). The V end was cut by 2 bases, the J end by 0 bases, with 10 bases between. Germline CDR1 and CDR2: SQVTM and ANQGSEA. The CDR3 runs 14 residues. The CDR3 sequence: CSVEFRGLNTEAFF. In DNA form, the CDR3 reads TGCAGCGTTGAATTTAGGGGACTGAACACTGAAGCTTTCTTT.

CDR3 sequence (DNA): TGTGCCAGTAGTATGCTCGGCGGGTACAATGAGCAGTTCTTC. Translating it yields CASSMLGGYNEQFF. V gene TRBV19 combines with J gene TRBJ2-1, with D possibly TRBD2 on 5 matching bases. Trimming removed 3 bases at V and 4 bases at J, with 10 bases between. The CDR3 contains 14 residues. CDR1 is LNHDA and CDR2 is SQIVND in the germline V gene (reference sequence).